The following is a TCR beta chain sequence with its context. What it recognizes is unknown. The entry originates in a study of cytomegalovirus exposure and HLA in healthy donors. Whole-study results and caveats: V- and J-gene trimming in TCR beta was tied to a missense DCLRE1C variant by an analysis performed later. Data from an earlier analysis indicated that most TCR beta V segments were productive either about 87% or about 30% of the time.

V gave up 4 bases and J gave up 5 bases; unmatched junction bases: 4. Germline lookup yields CDR1 MNHNS and CDR2 SASEGT. CDR3 size: 14 residues. The PCR made use of 60 Vbeta and 13 Jbeta primers. Libraries were prepared by immunoSEQ multiplex PCR; TCRdb keeps only in-frame clonotypes and omits some of them. The sample spans around 160,000 clones; the ten largest clones claim under 2%. The chain is built from TRBV6-1 and TRBJ2-5; 10 positions agree with TRBD2. This clonotype was sampled from a woman in her 50s in good health and CMV-seronegative. Source material: PBMCs. The CDR3 protein is CASSVLAGYETQYF. Written as DNA, the CDR3 is TGTGCCAGCAGTGTACTAGCGGGGTACGAGACCCAGTACTTC.